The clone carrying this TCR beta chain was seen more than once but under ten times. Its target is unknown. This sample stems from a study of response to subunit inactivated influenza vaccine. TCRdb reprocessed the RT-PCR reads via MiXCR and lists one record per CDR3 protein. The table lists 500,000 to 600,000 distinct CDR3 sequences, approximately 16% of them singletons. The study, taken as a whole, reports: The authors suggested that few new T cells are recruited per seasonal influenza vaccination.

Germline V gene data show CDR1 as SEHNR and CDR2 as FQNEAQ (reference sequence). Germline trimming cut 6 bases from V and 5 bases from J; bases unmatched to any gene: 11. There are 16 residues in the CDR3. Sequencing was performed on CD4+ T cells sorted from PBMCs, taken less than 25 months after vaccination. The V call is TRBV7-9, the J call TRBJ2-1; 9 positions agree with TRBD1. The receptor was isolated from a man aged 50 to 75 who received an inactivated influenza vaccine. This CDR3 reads CASRAAGTGIHNEQFF. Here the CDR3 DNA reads TGTGCCAGCAGAGCAGCCGGGACAGGGATCCACAATGAGCAGTTCTTC.